A selection of T cell receptor beta chains follows, all from one sample in a study of beta chain features in type 1 diabetes. Produced via immunoSEQ multiplex PCR; TCRdb's table is partial and in-frame only. The table includes approximately 330,000 clones, approximately 10% detected once. The material sequenced was naive CD4+ T cells from blood. Receptors originate from a woman younger than 45 in good health. Each CDR3 is given with its conserved first and last residue. A D gene is named only where the DNA matches it firmly. Expanded clones get a size class; other rows say once, few or many, or leave the size out.

.	TRBJ2-2	TRBV29-1	.	CSVAGVAGMTGELFF	TGCAGCGTTGCCGGTGTGGCAGGGATGACCGGGGAGCTGTTTTTT
TRBD2	TRBJ2-5	TRBV11-1	.	CASSLVGTSGQQETQYF	TGTGCCAGCAGCTTAGTAGGGACTAGCGGGCAACAAGAGACCCAGTACTTC
.	TRBJ1-2	TRBV11-1	.	CASSLRDTPNYGYTF	TGTGCCAGCAGCTTACGGGACACCCCTAACTATGGCTACACCTTC
TRBD1	TRBJ2-2	TRBV4-2	few	CASSPRTGDTGELFF	TGTGCCAGCAGCCCCAGGACAGGGGACACCGGGGAGCTGTTTTTT
TRBD2	TRBJ2-2	TRBV27	.	CASSLSVRSWEQGLAGVVRELFF	TGTGCCAGCAGTTTATCCGTAAGGTCATGGGAACAAGGGCTAGCGGGAGTTGTGCGGGAGCTGTTTTTT
TRBD1	TRBJ2-7	TRBV5-4	few	CASSLGGQGAYEQYF	TGTGCCAGCAGCCTGGGGGGACAGGGGGCATACGAGCAGTACTTC
TRBD1	TRBJ2-7	TRBV30	.	CAWQTGHAGTGQYF	TGTGCCTGGCAGACAGGGCACGCCGGAACCGGGCAGTACTTC
TRBD2	TRBJ2-1	TRBV5-1	.	CASSFGLAGGSSYNEQFF	TGCGCCAGCAGCTTCGGTCTTGCGGGAGGTAGCTCCTACAATGAGCAGTTCTTC
.	TRBJ2-7	TRBV4-3	.	CASSQVTSSSYEQYF	TGCGCCAGCAGCCAAGTTACTTCGAGCTCCTACGAGCAGTACTTC
.	TRBJ1-2	TRBV20-1	few	CSAHTGQGYTF	TGCAGTGCTCACACAGGGCAGGGCTACACCTTC
.	TRBJ1-2	TRBV5-4	few	CASGHDELSYGYTF	TGTGCCAGCGGACACGATGAACTCAGCTATGGCTACACCTTC
TRBD1	TRBJ1-4	TRBV14	few	CASSLDRHSEKLFF	TGTGCCAGCAGCCTGGACAGGCACTCTGAAAAACTGTTTTTT
.	TRBJ2-3	TRBV19	.	CASSITPSGDTQYF	TGTGCCAGTAGTATTACTCCGAGTGGAGATACGCAGTATTTT
TRBD2	TRBJ2-1	TRBV19	few	CASKGSGTQDNEQFF	TGTGCCAGTAAGGGTAGCGGGACGCAAGACAATGAGCAGTTCTTC
.	TRBJ1-1	TRBV14	.	CASSQARYEAFF	TGTGCCAGCAGCCAAGCCCGGTATGAAGCTTTCTTT
.	TRBJ2-2	TRBV10-3	few	CAISPTPTGELFF	TGTGCCATCAGTCCCACTCCCACCGGGGAGCTGTTTTTT
TRBD2	TRBJ2-1	TRBV28	few	CASTGTSGSDEQFF	TGTGCCAGCACCGGGACTAGCGGGAGCGATGAGCAGTTCTTC
TRBD1	TRBJ2-7	TRBV6-6	few	CASSYSRPQGAIEQYF	TGTGCCAGCAGTTACTCGCGGCCTCAGGGGGCCATCGAGCAGTACTTC
TRBD2	TRBJ2-2	TRBV7-2	.	CASSLRASGSFTGELFF	TGTGCCAGCAGCTTGCGGGCTAGCGGGAGTTTCACCGGGGAGCTGTTTTTT
.	TRBJ2-1	TRBV5-6	.	CASSLHNEQFF	TGTGCCAGCAGCCTCCACAATGAGCAGTTCTTC
TRBD1	TRBJ1-4	TRBV4-3	few	CASSQARDRGEKLFF	TGCGCCAGCAGCCAAGCCCGGGACAGGGGCGAAAAACTGTTTTTT
.	TRBJ2-5	TRBV5-1	.	CASSLMRLGSQETQYF	TGCGCCAGCAGCCTGATGCGTTTGGGCAGTCAAGAGACCCAGTACTTC
.	TRBJ1-2	TRBV6-4	.	CASSDFLNYGYTF	TGTGCCAGCAGTGACTTTCTGAACTATGGCTACACCTTC
TRBD1	TRBJ2-1	TRBV6-5	few	CASSSPGTGQYNEQFF	TGTGCCAGCAGTTCCCCCGGGACAGGGCAGTACAATGAGCAGTTCTTC
TRBD2	TRBJ2-1	TRBV27	.	CASSLRLAASYNEQFF	TGTGCCAGCAGTTTGCGGCTAGCGGCCTCCTACAATGAGCAGTTCTTC
.	TRBJ1-4	TRBV4-3	few	CASSQDGQFNEKLFF	TGCGCCAGCAGCCAAGATGGACAGTTCAATGAAAAACTGTTTTTT
TRBD2	TRBJ2-1	TRBV11-2	.	CASSLPGLAGAGEQFF	TGTGCCAGCAGCTTGCCGGGACTAGCGGGAGCTGGTGAGCAGTTCTTC
TRBD1	TRBJ2-1	TRBV30	.	CAWDPGTGGPSGQFF	TGTGCCTGGGACCCCGGGACAGGGGGGCCCAGTGGGCAGTTCTTC